The present T cell receptor (beta chain) was sequenced within a study of T cell clones after liver transplantation. Across the whole study: Pre-transplant mixed lymphocyte reactions yielded third-party-reactive TCRbeta sequences as comparators for graft-donor-reactive sequences. At least one year of complete immunosuppression withdrawal without enzymes over twice normal defined tolerance.

Study-level points and caveats: Graft donor-reactive T cells possibly entered the graft instead of undergoing deletion. The donor-reactive repertoire was only partly measurable in two subjects, lacking donor cells.

Concerning this clone: Its antigen is unidentified.

The CDR3 contains 15 residues. Germline trimming cut 4 bases from V and 5 bases from J; bases unmatched to any gene: 7. Per the germline V gene, CDR1 is PRHDT and CDR2 is FYEKMQ (reference sequence). The table came from immunoSEQ multiplex PCR; TCRdb's copy has only in-frame clones and leaves some out. This table has about 6,200 clones, roughly three quarters appearing once. V gene TRBV13 combines with J gene TRBJ2-5, with 10 bases fitting TRBD1. Sequencing used CD8+ T cells from blood, obtained around 45 months after liver transplant. This receptor was obtained from a human patient who received a liver transplant. Some T cells may originate from the graft donor. This CDR3 reads CASSSRQGALETQYF. In DNA, the CDR3 is TGTGCCAGCAGCTCAAGACAGGGGGCTCTGGAGACCCAGTACTTC.